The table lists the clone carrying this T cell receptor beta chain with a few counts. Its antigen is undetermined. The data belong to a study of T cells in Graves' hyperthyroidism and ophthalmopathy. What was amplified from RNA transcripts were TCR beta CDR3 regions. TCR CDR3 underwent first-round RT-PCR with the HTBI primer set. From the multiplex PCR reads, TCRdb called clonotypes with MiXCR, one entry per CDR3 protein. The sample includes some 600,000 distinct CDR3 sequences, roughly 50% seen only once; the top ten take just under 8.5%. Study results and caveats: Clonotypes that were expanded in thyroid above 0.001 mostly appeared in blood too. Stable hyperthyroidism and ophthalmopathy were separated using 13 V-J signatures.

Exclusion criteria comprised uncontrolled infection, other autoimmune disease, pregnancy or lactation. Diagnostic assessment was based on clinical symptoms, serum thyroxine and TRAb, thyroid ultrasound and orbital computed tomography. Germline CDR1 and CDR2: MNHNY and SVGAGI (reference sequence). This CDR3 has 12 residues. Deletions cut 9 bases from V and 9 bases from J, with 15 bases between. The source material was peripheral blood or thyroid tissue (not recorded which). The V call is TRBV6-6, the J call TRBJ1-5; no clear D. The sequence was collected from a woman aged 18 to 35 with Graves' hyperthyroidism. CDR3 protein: CASQQSLGPQHF. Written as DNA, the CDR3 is TGTGCCAGTCAACAGAGCCTAGGGCCCCAGCATTTT.